There are a few counts of the clone carrying this T cell receptor beta chain. This entry is derived from a study of response to subunit inactivated influenza vaccine. TCRdb ran MiXCR on the RT-PCR reads and lists one entry per CDR3 protein. The sample holds about 500,000 distinct CDR3 sequences; 16% are singletons and the top ten take less than 4%. Trimming took off 7 bases at V and 4 bases at J, with 16 bases between the two ends. The V gene's germline CDR1 is DFQATT and CDR2 SNEGSKA (reference sequence). The CDR3 extends over 13 amino acids. This sequence joins TRBV20-1 and TRBJ1-1; perhaps TRBD1 as D (5 bases). This receptor was identified in a man in his fifties or sixties who received an inactivated influenza vaccine. Sequencing was performed on CD4+ T cells sorted from PBMCs, taken around 25 months after vaccination. In DNA form, the CDR3 reads TGCAGTGATAGGGCCCGGCAGGGCACTGAAGCTTTCTTT. Its translation: CSDRARQGTEAFF.